What follows is one TCR beta chain and its context. CDR3 length equals 14 residues. Germline loops: CDR1 SGHNT, CDR2 YENEEA. V dropped 6 bases and J dropped 4; count of bases not matched to a gene: 5. This entry belongs to a study of blood T cell repertoires in COVID-19. On the study more broadly: Some COVID-19 samples were acute and others convalescent; all came from the United States, Italy and Spain. T cells, B-cell-depleted T cells, or PBMCs provided the cDNA or gDNA that served as material.

Study processing details: By means of reference gene primer amplification, nucleated cell counts were estimated. Produced via immunoSEQ multiplex PCR; TCRdb's table is partial and in-frame only. V and J calls and clone size follow that table, whereas D and trimming were derived from the DNA. The data contain roughly 200,000 clones, roughly 84% of them singletons. The sequenced sample consisted of peripheral blood. The rearrangement uses TRBV11-3 and TRBJ2-1; 8 nucleotides line up with TRBD1. The sequence was obtained from a woman over 75 with acute or convalescent COVID-19. CDR3 loop: CASSSGGPYNEQFF. For the CDR3, the DNA is TGTGCCAGCAGTTCAGGGGGCCCTTACAATGAGCAGTTCTTC.